Listed here are 26 T cell receptor beta chains from one sample, sequenced in a study of long-term antiretroviral therapy in people with HIV. Researchers report immunoSEQ v3.0 was run at survey level. Here immunoSEQ multiplex PCR was the method, and the copy in TCRdb shows in-frame clones only, minus some. The sample comprises some 28,000 clones, around 84% of which are singletons, and less than 6% rests with the top ten. The material was unsorted PBMCs, obtained 0.8 years after starting antiretroviral therapy. The source of these receptors is a woman younger than 45 with HIV.

In this sample, this clone turned up once. CDR3 sequence: CASSLSVGATDTQYF. CDR3 DNA: TGTGCCAGCAGCTTAAGCGTTGGCGCCACAGATACGCAGTATTTT. The chain carries TRBV7-9 and TRBJ2-3; no firm D call. V lost 2 bases and J lost 2, with 11 bases in between. This CDR3 comprises 15 residues. Germline V gene lookup returns CDR1 SEHNR and CDR2 FQNEAQ (reference sequence).

This clone has just one count. The J gene is TRBJ1-2, the V gene TRBV5-1; 12 positions match TRBD1. Germline CDR1 and CDR2: SGHRS and YFSETQ. The V segment lost 4 bases and the J segment 8 bases; nucleotides outside the gene matches: 6. The CDR3 spans 14 residues. The DNA for the CDR3 is TGCGCCAGCAGCCTGGGACAGGGGGCGGCGGGCTACACCTTC. Translation: CASSLGQGAAGYTF.

The chain uses TRBV4-1 and TRBJ1-1, with D unresolved. Germline CDR1 MGHRA, CDR2 YSYEKL. Trimming removed 0 bases from V and 1 base from J, with 9 bases in between. This CDR3 is 15 amino acids long. In nucleotides, the CDR3 is TGCGCCAGCAGCCAAGATGCGAGGCCGAACACTGAAGCTTTCTTT. It is translated as CASSQDARPNTEAFF.

This sequence joins TRBV18 and TRBJ2-5; no reliable D call. This CDR3 region has 13 residues. V lost 0 bases, J lost 2 bases, and 4 bases lay in between. The germline V gene has CDR1 KGHSH and CDR2 LQKENI. CDR3 in amino acids: CASSPPGQETQYF. The CDR3 DNA is TGTGCCAGCTCACCACCGGGGCAAGAGACCCAGTACTTC.

The chain carries TRBV5-1 and TRBJ2-5, with 9 positions matching TRBD1. The germline V gene has CDR1 SGHRS and CDR2 YFSETQ. The CDR3 consists of 15 residues. J gave up 2 bases and V 3 bases, and 5 bases lay outside the gene matches. The CDR3 spells CASSSLDRGQETQYF. The CDR3 nucleotides read TGCGCCAGCAGCTCATTGGACAGGGGTCAAGAGACCCAGTACTTC.

V usage is TRBV2 and J usage is TRBJ1-2; 8 bases agree with TRBD1. Germline loops: CDR1 SNHLY, CDR2 FYNNEI. The V segment lost 5 bases and the J segment 6 bases; nucleotides outside the gene matches: 5. The CDR3 runs to 13 residues. The CDR3 region has the DNA TGTGCCAGCAGTTCGACAGGGGATGATGGCTACACCTTC. This gives the protein CASSSTGDDGYTF.

This chain links TRBV4-1 with TRBJ1-2; the match to TRBD1 covers 8 bases. Per the germline V gene, CDR1 is MGHRA and CDR2 is YSYEKL. The V and J ends lost 3 bases and 4 bases, in that order; junction bases with no gene match: 7. This CDR3 contains 15 residues. The CDR3 DNA reads as TGCGCCAGCAGCCACCTTACAGGGGGAGGCTATGGCTACACCTTC. Residues: CASSHLTGGGYGYTF.

V usage is TRBV5-8 and J usage is TRBJ1-5; no firm D call. Germline V lookup: CDR1 SGHTS, CDR2 YDEGEE. This CDR3 has 13 residues. V lost 4 bases, J lost 5 bases, and 10 bases lay in between. The DNA of the CDR3 is TGTGCCAGCAGCGTCGAGAGGGATCAGCCCCAGCATTTT. Encoded protein: CASSVERDQPQHF.

In its sample, this clone is large. V usage is TRBV7-2 and J usage is TRBJ1-5; TRBD1 is a possible D gene (5 bases). V lost 4 bases to trimming and J lost 3 bases, with 10 bases between them. Germline V gene lookup returns CDR1 SGHTA and CDR2 FQGNSA. There are 14 residues in the CDR3. CDR3 protein: CASSSVGDNQPQHF. The DNA of the CDR3 is TGTGCCAGCAGCTCAGTGGGGGACAATCAGCCCCAGCATTTT. Drawing the rest from reference TRBV7-2 and TRBJ1-5, the complete variable domain is GAGVSQSPSNKVTEKGKDVELRCDPISGHTALYWYRQSLGQGLEFLIYFQGNSAPDKSGLPSDRFSAERTGGSVSTLTIQRTQQEDSAVYLCASSSVGDNQPQHFGDGTRLSIL.

This clone turned up a few times. The chain recombines TRBV5-5 with TRBJ1-1; D ambiguous. CDR1 and CDR2 (germline): SGHKS, YYEKEE (reference sequence). Trimming took off 2 bases at V and 6 bases at J, with 8 bases between the two ends. The CDR3 covers 12 residues. The chain's CDR3 is CASSLNTPEAFF. The CDR3 region has the DNA TGTGCCAGCAGCTTAAATACCCCTGAAGCTTTCTTT.

In DNA form, the CDR3 reads TGTGCCAGCTCGCCTCAGGGGAATAGCAATCAGCCCCAGCATTTT. Translating it yields CASSPQGNSNQPQHF. The chain combines TRBV18 with TRBJ1-5, with D possibly TRBD1 on 6 matching bases. Trimming cost V 6 bases and J 0 bases, with 12 bases left between them. CDR1 and CDR2 from the germline V gene are KGHSH and LQKENI. The CDR3 extends over 15 amino acids.

For the CDR3, the DNA is TGTGCCAGCAGCCCCACCTGGAGCGGCTACACCTTC. This encodes CASSPTWSGYTF. The rearrangement links TRBV9 to TRBJ1-2; no clear D. CDR3 length: 12 residues. From germline, CDR1 is SGDLS and CDR2 YYNGEE. The V end was cut by 4 bases, the J end by 8 bases, with 12 bases between.

This chain uses TRBV27 with TRBJ1-1; 7 nucleotides agree with TRBD1. Per the germline V gene, CDR1 is MNHEY and CDR2 is SMNVEV (reference sequence). The CDR3 runs 14 residues. V trimming: 4 bases; J trimming: 4 bases; junction bases outside the gene matches: 6. CDR3 region: CASSSNAGGTEAFF. The CDR3 DNA follows: TGTGCCAGCAGTTCTAATGCAGGGGGCACTGAAGCTTTCTTT.

The chain combines TRBV19 with TRBJ2-2, with 8 bases fitting TRBD1. The CDR3 covers 13 residues. CDR1 and CDR2 from the germline V gene are LNHDA and SQIVND (reference sequence). The junction had 3 bases not matched to a gene; V was cut back by 6 bases and J by 6 bases. The CDR3 is CASRWTGSGELFF. CDR3 DNA sequence: TGTGCCAGTAGATGGACAGGGTCCGGGGAGCTGTTTTTT.

This clone was seen only a few times. The V and J genes are TRBV30 and TRBJ1-5; maybe TRBD1 (5 bases). Germline CDR1 GTSNPN, CDR2 SVGIG (reference sequence). Trimming took 0 bases from V and 6 from J, leaving 15 bases between them. The CDR3 is made up of 15 amino acids. The CDR3: CAWSVGAPRGQPQHF. The CDR3 region has the DNA TGTGCCTGGAGTGTAGGGGCTCCGCGGGGTCAGCCCCAGCATTTT.

The chain is built from TRBV10-2 and TRBJ2-7, with 7 positions matching TRBD1. The V gene's germline CDR1 is WSHSY and CDR2 SAAADI. The CDR3 length is 14 residues. V lost 5 bases to trimming and J lost 0 bases; unmatched junction nucleotides: 4. Here the CDR3 DNA reads TGCGCCAGCAGTTCGGACAGGTTCTCCTACGAGCAGTACTTC. Its translation is CASSSDRFSYEQYF.

The chain couples TRBV5-6 to TRBJ2-3; 11 nucleotides match TRBD2. The J segment lost 2 bases and the V segment lost 5 bases, leaving 7 bases of the junction unmatched. In germline, CDR1 is SGHDT, CDR2 YYEEEE. The CDR3 is 16 residues long. The CDR3 protein is CASRPPLAGATDTQYF. The CDR3 nucleotides are TGTGCCAGCAGACCTCCACTAGCGGGGGCCACAGATACGCAGTATTTT.

The rearrangement links TRBV6-1 to TRBJ1-2, with 10 nucleotides matching TRBD1. Germline CDR1 MNHNS, CDR2 SASEGT. The CDR3 loop spans 13 amino acids. The V gene end was trimmed by 7 bases and the J gene end by 3 bases; junction bases not matched to a gene: 2. The CDR3 DNA follows: TGTGCCAGCACTGGGACAGGGGACTATGGCTACACCTTC. Protein: CASTGTGDYGYTF.

The V and J genes are TRBV2 and TRBJ1-2, with a tentative D call TRBD1 (6 bases). V dropped 6 bases and J dropped 2 bases, with 16 bases sitting between them. CDR1 is SNHLY and CDR2 is FYNNEI in the germline V gene. The CDR3 is made up of 15 amino acids. DNA for the CDR3: TGTGCCAGCAGCCCACAGGACAGCCCGAACTATGGCTACACCTTC. Its translation is CASSPQDSPNYGYTF.

The chain uses TRBV19 and TRBJ1-2; D unclear. The CDR3 loop spans 16 amino acids. Deletions cut 5 bases from V and 8 bases from J, with 24 bases between. Germline CDR1 LNHDA, CDR2 SQIVND (reference sequence). The chain's CDR3 is CASSRGQPMSPEGYTF. Written as DNA, the CDR3 is TGTGCCAGTAGTCGAGGGCAGCCGATGTCTCCGGAGGGCTACACCTTC.

The V call is TRBV6-5, the J call TRBJ1-2; D may be TRBD1 (6 bases). The CDR3 is made up of 14 amino acids. V lost 2 bases and J 7 bases, leaving 14 bases between the germline ends. The germline V gene has CDR1 MNHEY and CDR2 SVGAGI. CDR3 DNA: TGTGCCAGCAGTTACGACAGGCAAGTAGCTGGCTACACCTTC. It is translated as CASSYDRQVAGYTF.

The V gene is TRBV4-2, the J gene TRBJ2-5; weak D call: TRBD2 (5 bases). The CDR3 length is 16 residues. Trimming pared 0 bases from V and 4 bases from J, leaving 15 bases between. Per the germline V gene, CDR1 is LGHNA and CDR2 is YNFKEQ. The CDR3 sequence: CASSQEGTGAGETQYF. In DNA form, the CDR3 reads TGTGCCAGCAGCCAAGAAGGCACCGGTGCGGGAGAGACCCAGTACTTC.

V gene TRBV18 combines with J gene TRBJ2-1; possibly TRBD1 for D (6 bases). V was clipped by 0 bases and J by 5 bases, with 14 bases between them. The CDR3 has 16 residues. Germline V gene lookup returns CDR1 KGHSH and CDR2 LQKENI. The CDR3, as DNA: TGTGCCAGCTCACCACCGTCACAGGGAAGGAACAATGAGCAGTTCTTC. Translation gives CASSPPSQGRNNEQFF.

The chain couples TRBV30 to TRBJ2-4; D might be TRBD1 (6 bases). The germline CDR1 and CDR2 sequences are GTSNPN and SVGIG (reference sequence). The ends were cut back, 5 bases at V and 9 bases at J, with 11 bases in the middle. This CDR3 region has 11 residues. Here the CDR3 DNA reads TGTGCCTGGGGGACATTATCCATTCAGTACTTC. This sequence encodes CAWGTLSIQYF.

J is TRBJ2-1 and V is TRBV6-5; the D gene is possibly TRBD1 (5 bases). CDR3 size: 15 residues. From germline, CDR1 is MNHEY and CDR2 SVGAGI. V was shortened by 5 bases and J by 0 bases, with 11 bases between the two germline ends. The CDR3 coding sequence is TGTGCCAGCAGTCCCAGGGTTTACTCCTACAATGAGCAGTTCTTC. The encoded protein is CASSPRVYSYNEQFF.

The genes are TRBV9 and TRBJ2-5, with D possibly being TRBD1 or TRBD2 (5 bases each). Germline V gives CDR1 SGDLS, CDR2 YYNGEE. V gave up 3 bases and J gave up 4 bases, with 16 bases separating them. The CDR3 is made up of 15 amino acids. As DNA, the CDR3 is TGTGCCAGCAGCGCCCATGGGGGTTTGGGAGAGACCCAGTACTTC. Amino acids: CASSAHGGLGETQYF.